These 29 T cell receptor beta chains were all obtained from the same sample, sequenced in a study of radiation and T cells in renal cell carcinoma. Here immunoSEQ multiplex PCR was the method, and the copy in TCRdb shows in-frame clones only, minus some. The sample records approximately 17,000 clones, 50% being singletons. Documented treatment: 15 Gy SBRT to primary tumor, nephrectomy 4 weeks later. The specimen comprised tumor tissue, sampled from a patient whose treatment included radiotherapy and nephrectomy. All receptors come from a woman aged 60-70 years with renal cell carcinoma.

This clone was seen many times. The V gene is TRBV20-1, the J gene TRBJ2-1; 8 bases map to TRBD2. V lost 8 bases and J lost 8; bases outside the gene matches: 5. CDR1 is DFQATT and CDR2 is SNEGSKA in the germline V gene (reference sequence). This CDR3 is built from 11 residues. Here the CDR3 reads CSPGRAYEQFF. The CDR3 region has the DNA TGCAGTCCCGGGAGGGCCTATGAGCAGTTCTTC.

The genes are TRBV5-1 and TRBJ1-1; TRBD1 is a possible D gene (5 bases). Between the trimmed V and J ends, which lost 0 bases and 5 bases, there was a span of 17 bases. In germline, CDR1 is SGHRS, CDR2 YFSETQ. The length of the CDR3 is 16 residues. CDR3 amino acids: CASSLEVAGAGTEAFF. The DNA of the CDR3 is TGCGCCAGCAGCTTGGAGGTGGCCGGGGCTGGGACTGAAGCTTTCTTT. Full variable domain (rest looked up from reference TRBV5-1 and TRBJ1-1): KAGVTQTPRYLIKTRGQQVTLSCSPISGHRSVSWYQQTPGQGLQFLFEYFSETQRNKGNFPGRFSGRQFSNSRSEMNVSTLELGDSALYLCASSLEVAGAGTEAFFGQGTRLTVV.

CDR3 in amino acids: CASSWEGGEGPLHF. The CDR3 DNA reads TGTGCCAGCAGCTGGGAGGGGGGCGAGGGACCCCTCCACTTT. The chain couples TRBV5-4 to TRBJ1-6; a weak D match, TRBD1 (6 bases). Trimming shortened V by 3 bases and J by 12 bases, and 16 bases separated the two germline ends. The CDR3 is 14 residues long. Germline CDR1 SGHNT, CDR2 YYREEE (reference sequence). Based on the CDR3 plus reference TRBV5-4 and TRBJ1-6, the full variable domain is ETGVTQSPTHLIKTRGQQVTLRCSSQSGHNTVSWYQQALGQGPQFIFQYYREEENGRGNFPPRFSGLQFPNYSSELNVNALELDDSALYLCASSWEGGEGPLHFGNGTRLTVT.

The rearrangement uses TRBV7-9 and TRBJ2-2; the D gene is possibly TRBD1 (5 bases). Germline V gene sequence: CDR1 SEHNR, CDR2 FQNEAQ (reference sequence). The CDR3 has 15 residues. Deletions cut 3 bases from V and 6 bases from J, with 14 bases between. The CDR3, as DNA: TGTGCCAGCAGCTTTCGGCAGGGAAGGGCCGGGGAGCTGTTTTTT. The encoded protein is CASSFRQGRAGELFF.

The CDR3 sequence is CASSTGQGSRYTF. CDR3 sequence (DNA): TGTGCCAGTAGTACGGGACAGGGAAGCCGCTACACCTTC. This sequence joins TRBV19 and TRBJ1-2; TRBD1 aligns across 9 bases. The CDR3 is made up of 13 amino acids. The trim removed 4 bases at V and 9 bases at J, leaving 6 bases unmatched. From germline, CDR1 is LNHDA and CDR2 SQIVND (reference sequence).

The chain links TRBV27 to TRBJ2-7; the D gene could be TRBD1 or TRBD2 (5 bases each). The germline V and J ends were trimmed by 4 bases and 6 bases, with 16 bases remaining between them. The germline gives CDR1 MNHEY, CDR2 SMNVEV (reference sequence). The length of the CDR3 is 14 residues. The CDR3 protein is CASSSLGVLGEQYF. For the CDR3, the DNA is TGTGCCAGCAGTTCCTTGGGGGTGCTTGGCGAGCAGTACTTC.

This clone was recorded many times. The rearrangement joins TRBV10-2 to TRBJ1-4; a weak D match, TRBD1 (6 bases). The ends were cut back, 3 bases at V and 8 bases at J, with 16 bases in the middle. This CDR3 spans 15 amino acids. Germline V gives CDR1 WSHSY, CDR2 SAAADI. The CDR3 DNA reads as TGCGCCAGCAGTGAAAAGAAGGGGGATGGAGAAAAACTGTTTTTT. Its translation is CASSEKKGDGEKLFF.

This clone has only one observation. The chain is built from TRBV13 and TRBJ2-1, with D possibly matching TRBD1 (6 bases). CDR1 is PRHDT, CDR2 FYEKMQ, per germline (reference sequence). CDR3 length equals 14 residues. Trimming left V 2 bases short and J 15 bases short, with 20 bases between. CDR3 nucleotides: TGTGCCAGCAGCTTAAATTCCATGGGGGCCCCTCTGTTCTTC. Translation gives CASSLNSMGAPLFF. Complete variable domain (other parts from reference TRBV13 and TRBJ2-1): AAGVIQSPRHLIKEKRETATLKCYPIPRHDTVYWYQQGPGQDPQFLISFYEKMQSDKGSIPDRFSAQQFSDYHSELNMSSLELGDSALYFCASSLNSMGAPLFFGPGTRLTVL.

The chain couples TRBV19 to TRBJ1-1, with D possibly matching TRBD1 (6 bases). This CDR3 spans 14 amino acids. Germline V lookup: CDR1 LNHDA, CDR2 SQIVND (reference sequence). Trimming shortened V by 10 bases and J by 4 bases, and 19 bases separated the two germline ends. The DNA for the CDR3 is TGTGCCATCAGGGGTTCGGGGATCAGCACTGAAGCTTTCTTT. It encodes CAIRGSGISTEAFF.

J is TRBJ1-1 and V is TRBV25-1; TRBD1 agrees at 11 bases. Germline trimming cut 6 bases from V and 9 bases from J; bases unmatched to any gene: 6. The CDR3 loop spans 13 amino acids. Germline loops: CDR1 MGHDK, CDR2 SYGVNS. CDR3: CASSPGTGGKAFF. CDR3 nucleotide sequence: TGTGCCAGCAGCCCTGGGACAGGGGGTAAAGCTTTCTTT.

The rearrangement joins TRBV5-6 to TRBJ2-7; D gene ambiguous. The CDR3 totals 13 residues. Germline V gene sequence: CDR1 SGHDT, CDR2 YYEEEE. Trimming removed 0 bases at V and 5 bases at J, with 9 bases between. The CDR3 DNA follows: TGTGCCAGCAGCTTGGGGGCTTGGAACGAGCAGTACTTC. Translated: CASSLGAWNEQYF.

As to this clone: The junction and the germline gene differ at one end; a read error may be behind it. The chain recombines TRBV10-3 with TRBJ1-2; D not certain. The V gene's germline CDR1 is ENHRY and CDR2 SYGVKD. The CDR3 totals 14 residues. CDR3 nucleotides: TGTGCCAGCAGTTACCGTAATTTTATGGCGGGCTACACCTTC. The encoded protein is CASSYRNFMAGYTF.

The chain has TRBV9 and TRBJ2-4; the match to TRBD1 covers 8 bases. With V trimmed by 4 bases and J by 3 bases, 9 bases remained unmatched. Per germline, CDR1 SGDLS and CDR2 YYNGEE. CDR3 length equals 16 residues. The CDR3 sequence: CASSPPTGVGKNIQYF. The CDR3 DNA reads TGTGCCAGCAGCCCTCCGACAGGGGTGGGCAAAAACATTCAGTACTTC.

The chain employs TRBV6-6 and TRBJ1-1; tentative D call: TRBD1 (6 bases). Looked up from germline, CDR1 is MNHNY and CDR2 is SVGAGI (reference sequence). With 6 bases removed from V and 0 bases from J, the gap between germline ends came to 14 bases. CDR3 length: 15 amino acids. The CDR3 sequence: CASRQKGGMNTEAFF. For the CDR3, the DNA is TGTGCCAGCAGGCAGAAGGGGGGAATGAACACTGAAGCTTTCTTT.

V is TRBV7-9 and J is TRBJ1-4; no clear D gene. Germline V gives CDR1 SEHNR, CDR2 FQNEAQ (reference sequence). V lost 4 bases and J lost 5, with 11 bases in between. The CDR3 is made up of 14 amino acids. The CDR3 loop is CASSSARQNEKLFF. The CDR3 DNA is TGTGCCAGCAGCTCAGCGAGGCAGAATGAAAAACTGTTTTTT.

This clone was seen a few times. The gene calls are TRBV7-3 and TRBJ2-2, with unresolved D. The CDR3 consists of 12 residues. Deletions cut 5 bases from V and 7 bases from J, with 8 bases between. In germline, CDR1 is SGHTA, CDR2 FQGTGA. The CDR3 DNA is TGTGCCAGCAGCCCTGATCGCGGGGAGCTGTTTTTT. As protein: CASSPDRGELFF.

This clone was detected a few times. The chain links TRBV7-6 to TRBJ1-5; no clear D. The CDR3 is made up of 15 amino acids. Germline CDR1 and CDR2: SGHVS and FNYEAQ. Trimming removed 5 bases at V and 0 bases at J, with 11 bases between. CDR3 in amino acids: CASSPDGYSNQPQHF. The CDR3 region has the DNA TGTGCCAGCAGCCCGGACGGATATAGCAATCAGCCCCAGCATTTT.

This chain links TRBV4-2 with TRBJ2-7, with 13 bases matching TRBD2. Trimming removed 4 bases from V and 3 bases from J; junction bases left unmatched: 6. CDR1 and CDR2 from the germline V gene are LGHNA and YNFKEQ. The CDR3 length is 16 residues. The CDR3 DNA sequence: TGTGCCAGCAGCCGCTCAGGACTAGCGGGAGACTACGAGCAGTACTTC. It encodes CASSRSGLAGDYEQYF.

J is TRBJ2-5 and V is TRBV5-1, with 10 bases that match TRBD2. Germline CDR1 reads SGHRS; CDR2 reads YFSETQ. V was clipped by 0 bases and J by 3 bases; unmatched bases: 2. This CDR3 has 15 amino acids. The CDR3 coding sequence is TGCGCCAGCAGCTTGGCCCTAGCGGGAGAAGAGACCCAGTACTTC. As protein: CASSLALAGEETQYF.

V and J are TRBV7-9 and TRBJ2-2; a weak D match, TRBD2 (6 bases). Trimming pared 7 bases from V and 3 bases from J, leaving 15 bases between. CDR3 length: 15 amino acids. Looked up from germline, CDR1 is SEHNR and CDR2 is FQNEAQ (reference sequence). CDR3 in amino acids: CASTLPGGDTGELFF. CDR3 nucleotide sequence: TGTGCCAGCACCTTGCCAGGCGGGGACACCGGGGAGCTGTTTTTT.

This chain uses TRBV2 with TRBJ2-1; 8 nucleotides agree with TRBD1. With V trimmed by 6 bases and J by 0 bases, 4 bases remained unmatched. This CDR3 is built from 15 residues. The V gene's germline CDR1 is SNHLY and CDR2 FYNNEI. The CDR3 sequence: CASSRQGSSYNEQFF. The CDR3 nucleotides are TGTGCCAGCAGCCGACAGGGGAGCTCCTACAATGAGCAGTTCTTC.

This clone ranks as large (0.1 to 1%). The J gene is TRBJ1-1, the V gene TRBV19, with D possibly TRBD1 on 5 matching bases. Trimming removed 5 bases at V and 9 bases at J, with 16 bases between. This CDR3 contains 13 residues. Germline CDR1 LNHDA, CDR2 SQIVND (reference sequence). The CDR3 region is CASSSQYRTQAFF. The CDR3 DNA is TGTGCCAGTAGTTCCCAATACAGGACTCAAGCTTTCTTT.

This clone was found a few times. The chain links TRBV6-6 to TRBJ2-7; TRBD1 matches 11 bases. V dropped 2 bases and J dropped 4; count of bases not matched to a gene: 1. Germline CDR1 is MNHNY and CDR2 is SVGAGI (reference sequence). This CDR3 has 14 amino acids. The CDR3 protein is CASSYGQGAYEQYF. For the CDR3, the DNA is TGTGCCAGCAGTTACGGACAGGGGGCATACGAGCAGTACTTC.

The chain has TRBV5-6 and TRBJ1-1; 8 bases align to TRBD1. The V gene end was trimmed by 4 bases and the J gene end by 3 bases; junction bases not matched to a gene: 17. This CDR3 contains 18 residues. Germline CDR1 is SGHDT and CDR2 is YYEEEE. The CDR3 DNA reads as TGTGCCAGCAGCGGGGGAGTCCAGGGGGCTTTTCGGGACACTGAAGCTTTCTTT. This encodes CASSGGVQGAFRDTEAFF.

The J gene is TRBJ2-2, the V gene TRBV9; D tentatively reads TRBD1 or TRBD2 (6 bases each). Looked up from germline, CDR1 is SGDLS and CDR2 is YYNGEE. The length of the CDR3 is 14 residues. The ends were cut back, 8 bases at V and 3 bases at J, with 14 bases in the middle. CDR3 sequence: CASSYGGDTGELFF. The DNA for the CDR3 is TGTGCCAGTTCGTACGGGGGCGACACCGGGGAGCTGTTTTTT.

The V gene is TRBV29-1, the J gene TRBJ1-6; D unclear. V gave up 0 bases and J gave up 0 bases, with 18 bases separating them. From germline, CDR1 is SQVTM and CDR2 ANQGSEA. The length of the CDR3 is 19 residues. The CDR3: CSVEDRGRRPSSYNSPLHF. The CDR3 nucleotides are TGCAGCGTTGAAGATCGAGGCCGCCGACCGAGCTCCTATAATTCACCCCTCCACTTT.

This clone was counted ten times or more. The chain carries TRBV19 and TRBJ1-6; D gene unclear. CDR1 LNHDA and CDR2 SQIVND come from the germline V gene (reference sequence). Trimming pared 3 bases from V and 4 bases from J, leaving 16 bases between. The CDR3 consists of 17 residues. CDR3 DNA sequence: TGTGCCAGTAGTATTACGCGGGCTAGCAAGTATAATTCACCCCTCCACTTT. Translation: CASSITRASKYNSPLHF.

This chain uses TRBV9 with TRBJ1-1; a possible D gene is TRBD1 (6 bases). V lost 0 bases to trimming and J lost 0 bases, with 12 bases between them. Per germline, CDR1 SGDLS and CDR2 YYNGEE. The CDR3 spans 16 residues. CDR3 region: CASSVGWGALNTEAFF. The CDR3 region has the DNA TGTGCCAGCAGCGTAGGGTGGGGGGCACTGAACACTGAAGCTTTCTTT.

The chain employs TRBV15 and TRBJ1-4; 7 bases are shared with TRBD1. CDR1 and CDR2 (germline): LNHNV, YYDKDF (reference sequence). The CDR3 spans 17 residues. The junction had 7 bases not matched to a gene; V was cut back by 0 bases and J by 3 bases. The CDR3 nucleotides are TGTGCCACCAGCAGAGATCTAACAGGGGTCCCTAATGAAAAACTGTTTTTT. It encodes CATSRDLTGVPNEKLFF. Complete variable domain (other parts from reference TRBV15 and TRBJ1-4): DAMVIQNPRYQVTQFGKPVTLSCSQTLNHNVMYWYQQKSSQAPKLLFHYYDKDFNNEADTPDNFQSRRPNTSFCFLDIRSPGLGDTAMYLCATSRDLTGVPNEKLFFGSGTQLSVL.